This T cell receptor (beta chain) originates from a study of breast tumors, draining lymph nodes, adjacent tissues. As concerns this clonotype: A much larger clone differs by one base, so this may be a read error.

TCRdb re-analysed the multiplex PCR reads in MiXCR, keeping a single row per CDR3 protein. Altogether some 150,000 distinct CDR3 sequences are present, about 20% being singletons, with the ten largest covering roughly 2.8%. The CDR3 totals 17 residues. Germline CDR1 reads SGDLS; CDR2 reads YYNGEE. V was trimmed by 0 bases and J by 4 bases, leaving 19 bases between them. Axillary draining lymph nodes of breast cancer patients supplied the node samples. The chain has TRBV9 and TRBJ1-2, with D maybe TRBD1 (5 bases). This receptor was obtained from a female donor with breast cancer. Some clones in this sample may be carry-over from other donors' samples. The material sequenced was axillary lymph node tissue. This CDR3 is CASSVAGALNSAYGYTF. In DNA form, the CDR3 reads TGTGCCAGCAGCGTAGCCGGGGCCCTCAATTCCGCCTATGGCTACACCTTC. The full variable domain, in which reference TRBV9 and TRBJ1-2 provide the parts outside the CDR3, is DSGVTQTPKHLITATGQRVTLRCSPRSGDLSVYWYQQSLDQGLQFLIQYYNGEERAKGNILERFSAQQFPDLHSELNLSSLELGDSALYFCASSVAGALNSAYGYTFGSGTRLTVV.